This section outlines one T cell receptor (beta chain) sequence together with its context. The antigen is unknown. The sample originates from a study of T cell repertoires and HLA-DP antigens. As for the study in general: Average DNA input: 218.4 ng for CD137+CD4+ sorts, roughly 1,100 ng pre-culture. Study outcomes and limitations: No separate analysis of naive versus memory CD4+ cells was done.

Germline CDR1 reads MNHNS; CDR2 reads SASEGT. V was clipped by 10 bases and J by 2 bases; unmatched bases: 12. There are 15 residues in the CDR3. Each pre-culture CD4+ sample aimed for hundreds of thousands of T cell genomes at deep resolution. The table came from immunoSEQ multiplex PCR; TCRdb's copy has only in-frame clones and leaves some out. The data show approximately 86,000 clones, more than 75% seen once. Sequenced sample: CD4+ T cells from PBMCs. The J gene is TRBJ2-3, the V gene TRBV6-1; TRBD2 matches 7 bases. This TCR derives from a man aged 50 to 59 in good health and CMV-seronegative. CDR3 sequence: CATLPGGINTDTQYF. The CDR3 DNA reads TGTGCCACCCTGCCCGGGGGGATAAACACAGATACGCAGTATTTT.